A single sample is the source of the 25 T cell receptor beta chains below, sequenced in a study of yellow fever vaccine responses in identical twins. Each CDR3 protein is one row after TCRdb ran MiXCR on the RT-PCR reads. The table includes 20,000 to 25,000 distinct CDR3 sequences, roughly 80% detected once. Sequences were derived from T cells from blood (PBMCs), unsorted or a sorted subset (not recorded which), sampled before or after yellow fever vaccination (not recorded which). These receptors originate from a woman younger than 35 who received the yellow fever vaccine.

V gene TRBV15 combines with J gene TRBJ1-1, with a possible D match to TRBD1 (5 bases). Trimming took 5 bases from V and 4 from J, leaving 20 bases between them. The CDR3 runs 16 residues. Germline assignment: CDR1 LNHNV and CDR2 YYDKDF (reference sequence). The CDR3: CATSPGELEMRTEAFF. DNA for the CDR3: TGTGCCACCAGCCCGGGGGAGTTGGAAATGCGCACTGAAGCTTTCTTT.

The V and J genes are TRBV10-3 and TRBJ1-6; 7 nucleotides agree with TRBD1. CDR3 size: 17 residues. Germline V CDR1 and CDR2: ENHRY, SYGVKD. With 0 bases clipped from V and 0 bases from J, the junction kept 2 bases outside the gene matches. The CDR3 DNA is TGTGCCATCAGTGAGTCGGACAGGAGCTCCTATAATTCACCCCTCCACTTT. It specifies CAISESDRSSYNSPLHF.

The V gene is TRBV11-1, the J gene TRBJ2-3, with 13 bases aligning to TRBD2. Germline V gene lookup returns CDR1 SGHAT and CDR2 FQDESV (reference sequence). The ends lost 5 bases at V and 5 bases at J; junction bases unmatched: 7. The CDR3 loop spans 16 amino acids. The CDR3 DNA sequence: TGTGCCAGCAGCAAAGGACTAGCGGGAGTGAAAGATACGCAGTATTTT. This codes for CASSKGLAGVKDTQYF.

The chain couples TRBV18 to TRBJ1-2, with D possibly TRBD1 on 5 matching bases. CDR3 length: 11 amino acids. Germline CDR1 and CDR2: KGHSH and LQKENI. V lost 3 bases and J 12 bases, leaving 11 bases between the germline ends. In nucleotides, the CDR3 is TGTGCCAGCTCACCGGACACCGGCAACACCTTC. Translating it yields CASSPDTGNTF.

This sequence joins TRBV18 and TRBJ2-7, with TRBD1 identical over 7 bases. Per germline, CDR1 KGHSH and CDR2 LQKENI. The CDR3 contains 14 residues. Losses at the gene ends were 5 bases for V and 5 bases for J; bases not matched to a gene: 9. In DNA form, the CDR3 reads TGTGCCAGCTCATTGGGTCAGGGGGTCGACGAGCAGTACTTC. It yields the protein CASSLGQGVDEQYF.

The rearrangement joins TRBV2 to TRBJ2-1; D is ambiguous. Germline values: CDR1 SNHLY, CDR2 FYNNEI. The length of the CDR3 is 11 residues. Trimming took off 3 bases at V and 7 bases at J, with 4 bases between the two ends. DNA for the CDR3: TGTGCCAGCAGTGAGTGGAATGAGCAGTTCTTC. Its translation is CASSEWNEQFF.

This clonotype has more than one count but fewer than ten. This sequence joins TRBV2 and TRBJ2-1; possibly TRBD2 for D (7 bases). The V end was cut by 6 bases, the J end by 6 bases, with 18 bases between. The CDR3 runs to 15 residues. The V gene's germline CDR1 is SNHLY and CDR2 FYNNEI. CDR3 DNA sequence: TGTGCCAGCAGCCTAGGACTAGGGGGACTCAATGAGCAGTTCTTC. This gives the protein CASSLGLGGLNEQFF.

V usage is TRBV29-1 and J usage is TRBJ2-5, with 8 positions matching TRBD2. Trimming removed 3 bases from V and 5 bases from J; junction bases left unmatched: 8. The CDR3 totals 14 residues. Germline V gene lookup returns CDR1 SQVTM and CDR2 ANQGSEA. Here the CDR3 reads CSVESPSGLETQYF. The CDR3 nucleotides are TGCAGCGTTGAGTCACCTAGCGGGTTGGAGACCCAGTACTTC. Full variable domain (remainder filled in from reference TRBV29-1 and TRBJ2-5): SAVISQKPSRDICQRGTSLTIQCQVDSQVTMMFWYRQQPGQSLTLIATANQGSEATYESGFVIDKFPISRPNLTFSTLTVSNMSPEDSSIYLCSVESPSGLETQYFGPGTRLLVL.

This clonotype came up a few times. J is TRBJ2-7 and V is TRBV6-1; D assignment may be TRBD1 or TRBD2 (6 bases each). Germline CDR1 reads MNHNS; CDR2 reads SASEGT. The CDR3 is made up of 15 amino acids. Trimming shortened V by 0 bases and J by 7 bases, and 16 bases separated the two germline ends. The CDR3 DNA is TGTGCCAGCAGTGAAGCTCCGGGGGCTAAAGGGGAGCAGTACTTC. As protein: CASSEAPGAKGEQYF.

This rearrangement joins TRBV9 to TRBJ2-1; D gene uncertain. The ends were cut back, 0 bases at V and 0 bases at J, with 10 bases in the middle. Looked up from germline, CDR1 is SGDLS and CDR2 is YYNGEE. This CDR3 region has 16 residues. This chain's CDR3 is CASSVVQTSSYNEQFF. The CDR3 DNA sequence: TGTGCCAGCAGCGTAGTGCAAACGAGCTCCTACAATGAGCAGTTCTTC.

Written as DNA, the CDR3 is TGTGCCACCAGTGATCTGGGACTGAAATACAATGAGCAGTTCTTC. It is translated as CATSDLGLKYNEQFF. The J gene is TRBJ2-1, the V gene TRBV24-1, with D possibly TRBD2 on 6 matching bases. From germline, CDR1 is KGHDR and CDR2 SFDVKD. This CDR3 spans 15 amino acids. Deletions cut 3 bases from V and 4 bases from J, with 12 bases between.

This clonotype was counted only a few times. The gene calls are TRBV24-1 and TRBJ2-2; D assignment may be TRBD1 or TRBD2 (6 bases each). Germline assignment: CDR1 KGHDR and CDR2 SFDVKD. The CDR3 loop spans 14 amino acids. V lost 9 bases and J 0 bases, leaving 10 bases between the germline ends. In DNA form, the CDR3 reads TGTGCCACCGGGAGGACAGCGAACACCGGGGAGCTGTTTTTT. Encoded protein: CATGRTANTGELFF.

J is TRBJ2-7 and V is TRBV29-1, with TRBD2 identical over 7 bases. The V segment lost 4 bases and the J segment 4 bases; nucleotides outside the gene matches: 13. This CDR3 spans 15 amino acids. Germline CDR1 reads SQVTM; CDR2 reads ANQGSEA. Written as DNA, the CDR3 is TGCAGCGTTGTCGCTTTTAGCGGGCAGGGTTACGAGCAGTACTTC. Translation gives CSVVAFSGQGYEQYF.

The chain employs TRBV5-1 and TRBJ2-1; D not resolved. Germline CDR1 and CDR2: SGHRS and YFSETQ. Trimming took off 2 bases at V and 9 bases at J, with 6 bases between the two ends. The CDR3 is 11 residues long. DNA of the CDR3: TGCGCCAGCAGCTTTAGTTCTGAGCAGTTCTTC. This codes for CASSFSSEQFF.

This clonotype was seen only a few times. The rearrangement uses TRBV4-1 and TRBJ2-1; D remains ambiguous. Trimming pared 8 bases from V and 8 bases from J, leaving 25 bases between. There are 16 residues in the CDR3. Germline assignment: CDR1 MGHRA and CDR2 YSYEKL. CDR3 in DNA: TGCGCCAGCCAGCCAAGAGTTCCGACTCTCGATGATGAGCAGTTCTTC. Translating gives CASQPRVPTLDDEQFF.

This chain uses TRBV6-2 or TRBV6-3 with TRBJ2-3; 10 bases are a match to TRBD1. CDR1 is MNHEY and CDR2 is SVGEGT in the germline V gene. With V trimmed by 0 bases and J by 5 bases, 14 bases remained unmatched. The length of the CDR3 is 19 residues. CDR3 protein: CASSYSLETGTGAIDTQYF. For the CDR3, the DNA is TGTGCCAGCAGTTACTCGTTAGAGACGGGGACAGGGGCGATAGATACGCAGTATTTT.

This chain uses TRBV5-4 with TRBJ2-3, with D possibly TRBD1 on 6 matching bases. The CDR3 length is 15 residues. V was trimmed by 0 bases and J by 1 base, leaving 9 bases between them. Germline V lookup: CDR1 SGHNT, CDR2 YYREEE (reference sequence). The CDR3 bases are TGTGCCAGCAGCTTGGGACAGGTCCGCACAGATACGCAGTATTTT. It specifies CASSLGQVRTDTQYF.

Only a few counts were recorded for this clonotype. The CDR3, as DNA: TGTGCCAGCAGCCCAAAGACCCCCTATGGCTACACCTTC. Its protein is CASSPKTPYGYTF. The V call is TRBV11-1, the J call TRBJ1-2; D gene unclear. V shed 5 bases and J shed 4 bases, with 11 bases lying between them. The CDR3 spans 13 residues. Germline CDR1 reads SGHAT; CDR2 reads FQDESV (reference sequence).

J is TRBJ1-1 and V is TRBV5-1; 11 nucleotides agree with TRBD1. The J segment lost 5 bases and the V segment lost 4 bases, leaving 10 bases of the junction unmatched. The CDR3 runs 16 residues. Germline V lookup: CDR1 SGHRS, CDR2 YFSETQ. Here the CDR3 DNA reads TGCGCCAGCAGCCCGGACAGGGGGCGATCGGTAACTGAAGCTTTCTTT. This sequence encodes CASSPDRGRSVTEAFF.

This clonotype has a single count. The chain joins TRBV6-1 to TRBJ1-5, with D hard to call. Trimming removed 8 bases at V and 11 bases at J, with 16 bases between. Germline V gene data show CDR1 as MNHNS and CDR2 as SASEGT. The length of the CDR3 is 12 residues. The DNA of the CDR3 is TGTGCCAGCTCGTCCCCCCCTGCGGCCCAGCATTTT. Translation gives CASSSPPAAQHF.

V and J are TRBV29-1 and TRBJ1-1; D is ambiguous. Trimming removed 4 bases at V and 2 bases at J, with 5 bases between. The germline CDR1 and CDR2 sequences are SQVTM and ANQGSEA. The CDR3 runs 11 residues. CDR3 in DNA: TGCAGCGTTGGCCGAAACACTGAAGCTTTCTTT. Translating gives CSVGRNTEAFF.

V usage is TRBV2 and J usage is TRBJ2-3; D is undetermined. Trimming took off 10 bases at V and 4 bases at J, with 12 bases between the two ends. This CDR3 has 12 residues. Germline V gives CDR1 SNHLY, CDR2 FYNNEI. This CDR3 reads CATLNSPDTQYF. CDR3 in DNA: TGTGCCACCCTAAATTCTCCAGATACGCAGTATTTT. The variable domain in full, with the rest retrieved from reference TRBV2 and TRBJ2-3, is EPEVTQTPSHQVTQMGQEVILRCVPISNHLYFYWYRQILGQKVEFLVSFYNNEISEKSEIFDDQFSVERPDGSNFTLKIRSTKLEDSAMYFCATLNSPDTQYFGPGTRLTVL.

The rearrangement links TRBV10-3 to TRBJ1-2, with unresolved D. The length of the CDR3 is 13 residues. The germline V gene has CDR1 ENHRY and CDR2 SYGVKD. V was clipped by 2 bases and J by 4 bases, with 8 bases between them. The CDR3 DNA follows: TGTGCCATCAGTGAGCCAGGACCCTATGGCTACACCTTC. Translating gives CAISEPGPYGYTF.

The genes are TRBV2 and TRBJ2-7; D gene uncertain. V lost 5 bases to trimming and J lost 4 bases, with 15 bases between them. The CDR3 length is 14 residues. The V gene's germline CDR1 is SNHLY and CDR2 FYNNEI. The CDR3: CASSPHSGLYEQYV. The DNA for the CDR3 is TGTGCCAGCAGTCCCCACTCTGGCCTGTACGAGCAGTACGTC.

This sequence joins TRBV6-2 or TRBV6-3 and TRBJ1-4, with TRBD1 matching over 8 bases. The CDR3 length is 13 residues. Per the germline V gene, CDR1 is MNHEY and CDR2 is SVGEGT. Losses at the gene ends were 7 bases for V and 8 bases for J; bases not matched to a gene: 6. The CDR3 DNA follows: TGTGCCAGCATCGGACAGGGTCGGGAAAAACTGTTTTTT. Its translation: CASIGQGREKLFF.